What follows are 9 T cell receptor beta chains derived from one specimen sequenced in a study of cytomegalovirus exposure and HLA in healthy donors. Use of 60 Vbeta and 13 Jbeta primers characterized the PCR. Here immunoSEQ multiplex PCR was the method, and the copy in TCRdb shows in-frame clones only, minus some. Among about 210,000 clones, around 82% were seen once, and the ten largest hold roughly 1.7%. The specimen was PBMCs. The receptors here all came from a man aged 40-49 years in good health and CMV-seropositive.

The chain couples TRBV5-6 to TRBJ2-7; 10 positions agree with TRBD2. V lost 4 bases, J lost 5 bases, and 12 bases stayed unmatched. This CDR3 contains 16 residues. Germline V CDR1 and CDR2: SGHDT, YYEEEE. This chain's CDR3 is CASSPPSSGRTNEQYF. For the CDR3, the DNA is TGTGCCAGCAGCCCACCTAGTAGCGGGAGGACGAACGAGCAGTACTTC. The variable domain in full, with the rest retrieved from reference TRBV5-6 and TRBJ2-7, is DAGVTQSPTHLIKTRGQQVTLRCSPKSGHDTVSWYQQALGQGPQFIFQYYEEEERQRGNFPDRFSGHQFPNYSSELNVNALLLGDSALYLCASSPPSSGRTNEQYFGPGTRLTVT.

Of note for this clone: No conserved phenylalanine or tryptophan is present at the end of the CDR3, so a read error is the likely explanation. This sequence joins TRBV2 and TRBJ2-7; D perhaps matches TRBD2 (7 bases). The CDR3 consists of 15 residues. Germline V gives CDR1 SNHLY, CDR2 FYNNEI. Trimming removed 6 bases from V and 2 bases from J, with 17 bases in between. The CDR3 sequence is CASRRGGLTTYEQYL. DNA of the CDR3: TGTGCCAGCAGGAGGGGGGGCTTGACGACCTACGAGCAGTACCTC.

The J gene is TRBJ2-7, the V gene TRBV28, with unresolved D. This CDR3 has 15 amino acids. Germline V gene lookup returns CDR1 MDHEN and CDR2 SYDVKM. V was pared by 7 bases and J by 4 bases, with 20 bases between. CDR3 region: CASNIYLGDAYEQYF. CDR3 nucleotide sequence: TGTGCCAGCAACATATACCTAGGTGACGCGTACGAGCAGTACTTC.

This clone was observed a few times. This sequence joins TRBV11-1 and TRBJ2-3; 8 nucleotides line up with TRBD1. The length of the CDR3 is 15 residues. Looked up from germline, CDR1 is SGHAT and CDR2 is FQDESV (reference sequence). Trimming took 0 bases from V and 5 from J; bases not matched to a gene: 4. The CDR3 region is CASSLATGVKDTQYF. For the CDR3, the DNA is TGTGCCAGCAGCTTAGCGACAGGGGTGAAAGATACGCAGTATTTT.

The J gene is TRBJ2-7, the V gene TRBV4-3; 13 nucleotides align to TRBD2. The CDR3 has 21 amino acids. Trimming took 0 bases from V and 2 from J; bases not matched to a gene: 16. CDR1 and CDR2 from the germline V gene are LGHNA and YSLEER. The CDR3 DNA is TGCGCCAGCAGCCAAGATGCGGATACGGGACTAGCGGGAACCATTCCCTACGAGCAGTACTTC. Protein product: CASSQDADTGLAGTIPYEQYF.

V usage is TRBV6-5 and J usage is TRBJ2-1; TRBD2 agrees at 9 bases. The V and J ends lost 2 bases and 5 bases, in that order; junction bases with no gene match: 4. The CDR3 is 15 residues long. Germline-derived CDR1 and CDR2 are MNHEY and SVGAGI. CDR3 loop: CASSYRASGNNEQFF. The CDR3 DNA reads TGTGCCAGCAGTTACAGGGCTAGCGGGAACAATGAGCAGTTCTTC.

This chain uses TRBV2 with TRBJ2-3; D might be TRBD1 (6 bases). Trimming took off 4 bases at V and 6 bases at J, with 14 bases between the two ends. CDR1 is SNHLY and CDR2 is FYNNEI in the germline V gene. The CDR3 runs to 14 residues. CDR3 protein: CASSGYNRADTQYF. CDR3 DNA: TGTGCCAGCAGTGGATACAACAGGGCCGATACGCAGTATTTT.

This chain joins TRBV30 and TRBJ1-2; D might be TRBD1 (6 bases). The V end was cut by 0 bases, the J end by 2 bases, with 13 bases between. The CDR3 contains 15 residues. Germline V gene data show CDR1 as GTSNPN and CDR2 as SVGIG (reference sequence). CDR3: CAWSVGGARNYGYTF. In DNA form, the CDR3 reads TGTGCCTGGAGTGTGGGGGGGGCACGGAACTATGGCTACACCTTC.

The rearrangement joins TRBV9 to TRBJ1-2, with 9 bases identical to TRBD1. Germline V gene lookup returns CDR1 SGDLS and CDR2 YYNGEE. Trimming cost V 4 bases and J 8 bases; bases outside gene matches: 6. This CDR3 comprises 13 residues. CDR3 loop: CASSPRTGEGYTF. The CDR3 coding sequence is TGTGCCAGCAGCCCTCGGACAGGGGAAGGCTACACCTTC.